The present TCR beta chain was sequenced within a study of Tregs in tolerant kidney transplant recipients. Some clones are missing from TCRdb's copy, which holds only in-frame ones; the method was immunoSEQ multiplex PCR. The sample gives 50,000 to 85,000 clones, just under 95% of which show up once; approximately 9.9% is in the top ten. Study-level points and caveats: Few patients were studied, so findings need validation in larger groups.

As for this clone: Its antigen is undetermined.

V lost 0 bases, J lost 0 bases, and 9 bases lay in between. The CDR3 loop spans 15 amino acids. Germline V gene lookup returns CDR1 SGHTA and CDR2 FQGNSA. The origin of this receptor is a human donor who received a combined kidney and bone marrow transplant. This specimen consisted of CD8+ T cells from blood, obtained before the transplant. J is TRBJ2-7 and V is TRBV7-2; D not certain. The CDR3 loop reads CASSLATTVSYEQYF. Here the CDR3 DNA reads TGTGCCAGCAGCTTAGCTACCACAGTCTCCTACGAGCAGTACTTC.